Listed below are T cell receptor beta chains from one sample, sequenced in a study of cytotoxic CD8 clonotypes in ibrutinib-treated CLL. Only in-frame clones appear in the TCRdb table, and some are missing; sequencing was by immunoSEQ multiplex PCR. Here the sample spans about 130,000 clones, approximately 81% being singletons. The sample was PBMCs, taken after 24 months of ibrutinib treatment. The receptors derive from a human donor with chronic lymphocytic leukemia. The conserved cysteine and the conserved F or W are not part of the CDR3 here.

V	J	CDR3
TRBV4-3	TRBJ2-3	ASSQDAGQATLYQY
TRBV6-5	TRBJ1-2	ASSYKTSGGGGYT
TRBV19	TRBJ2-4	ASSIGQVNIQY
TRBV4-1	TRBJ2-7	ASSLTRQGASYEQY
TRBV19	TRBJ1-5	AGSTGTDQPQH
TRBV27	TRBJ1-2	ASSRTPNYGYT
TRBV9	TRBJ2-1	ASSVGVGEQF
TRBV12-5	TRBJ2-7	ASGSSRALPY
TRBV6-5	TRBJ2-2	ASSFDRLKNTGELF
TRBV11-2	TRBJ2-5	ASSLWEGETQY
TRBV18	TRBJ1-5	ASSPQGAVGNQPQH
TRBV5-6	TRBJ2-3	ASSPPWGTQTTDTQY
TRBV14	TRBJ2-7	ASSQAYRESYEQY
TRBV15	TRBJ2-5	ATSSRTSGPYQETQY
TRBV10-3	TRBJ2-5	ATTKQDQETQY
TRBV19	TRBJ1-1	ASSITLMNTEAF
TRBV11-2	TRBJ2-3	ASSLVGHRASTDTQY
TRBV5-1	TRBJ1-2	ASSLGSGGVWGYT
TRBV19	TRBJ2-3	ASSIVGDTQY
TRBV27	TRBJ1-1	AREGGEMNTEAF
TRBV5-6	TRBJ2-3	ASSQEPRAQY
TRBV18	TRBJ1-2	ASSEPGPPSYGYT
TRBV7-9	TRBJ1-5	ASSLARGEINQPQH
TRBV6-1	TRBJ1-1	ASSSIGTEAF
TRBV11-3	TRBJ2-1	ASSQGTGVIFSNEQF
TRBV7-3	TRBJ2-3	ASSRAGGGTDTQY
TRBV25-1	TRBJ2-5	ASTRGGTQY
TRBV25-1	TRBJ1-1	ASSPIRGYGSGNTEAF
TRBV7-2	TRBJ2-5	ASSPTGTAQETQY
TRBV7-2	-	ASSQPSGGPYEQY
TRBV19	TRBJ1-5	ASSIRDSLNQPQH
TRBV15	TRBJ1-1	ATSSTGWDTEAF
TRBV5-4	TRBJ2-3	ASSSPRGGSGDTQY
TRBV30	TRBJ1-1	AWKRIGRNTEAF
TRBV6-1	TRBJ2-7	AATGELDYEQY
TRBV5-4	TRBJ1-1	ASSGQGYTEAF
TRBV5-6	TRBJ1-1	ASSLELWTGGRQAYQAF
TRBV14	TRBJ2-5	ASSPGHGETQY
TRBV15	TRBJ1-2	ATTRILDGTYGYT
TRBV5-4	TRBJ2-2	ASSSPKRGVNTGELF
TRBV5-1	TRBJ1-5	ASSLLNRNQPQH
TRBV30	TRBJ2-1	AWAAGDEQF
TRBV29-1	TRBJ2-7	SVTTTGGYEQY
TRBV5-8	TRBJ2-5	ASSLGLAGGQETQY
TRBV5-1	TRBJ2-4	ASRHGQGAAKNIQY
TRBV6-6	TRBJ1-5	ASSTTGFPQPQH
TRBV19	TRBJ1-1	ASSQGAGTEAF
TRBV4-3	TRBJ2-4	ASSQDLGSQGQNIQY
TRBV15	TRBJ2-1	ATSPHSGGEF
TRBV28	TRBJ2-7	ASSLSSYEQY
TRBV27	TRBJ2-7	ASSLRPRGLASSYEQY
TRBV7-9	TRBJ2-1	ASSLSSGNEQF
TRBV7-2	TRBJ1-6	ASSPRTGVGSPLH
TRBV4-1	TRBJ2-5	ASSLGRDSQETQY
TRBV2	TRBJ1-4	ASKEGSPGEKLF
TRBV10-3	TRBJ1-2	ASRGVGGNYGYT
TRBV9	TRBJ1-2	ASSIQSGQGRYGYT
TRBV2	TRBJ1-5	ASKGAGEKQPQH
TRBV29-1	TRBJ1-1	SANRGRTEAF